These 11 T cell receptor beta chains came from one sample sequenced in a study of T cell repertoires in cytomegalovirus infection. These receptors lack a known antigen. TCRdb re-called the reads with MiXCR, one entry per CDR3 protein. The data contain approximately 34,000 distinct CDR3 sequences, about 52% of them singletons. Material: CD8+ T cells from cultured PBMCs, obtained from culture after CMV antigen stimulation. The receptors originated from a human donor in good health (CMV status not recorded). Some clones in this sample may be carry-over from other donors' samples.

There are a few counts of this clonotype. The CDR3 sequence is CASSPWDLGGNQPQHF. CDR3 DNA: TGTGCCAGCAGTCCCTGGGACTTGGGGGGCAATCAGCCCCAGCATTTT. The chain uses TRBV12-3 or TRBV12-4 and TRBJ1-5; a weak D match, TRBD1 (5 bases). V was trimmed by 5 bases and J by 2 bases, leaving 16 bases between them. The CDR3 has 16 amino acids.

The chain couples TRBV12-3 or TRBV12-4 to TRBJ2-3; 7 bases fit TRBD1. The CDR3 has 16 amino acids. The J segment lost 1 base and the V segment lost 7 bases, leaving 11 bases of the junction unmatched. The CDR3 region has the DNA TGTGCCAGCACCCAAACTTACAGGGGAGGCACAGATACGCAGTATTTT. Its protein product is CASTQTYRGGTDTQYF.

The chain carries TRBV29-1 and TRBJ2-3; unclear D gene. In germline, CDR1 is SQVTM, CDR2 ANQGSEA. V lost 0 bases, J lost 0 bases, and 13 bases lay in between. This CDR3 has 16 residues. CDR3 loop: CSVEDRFRLSTDTQYF. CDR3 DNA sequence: TGCAGCGTTGAAGATCGTTTCAGGTTAAGCACAGATACGCAGTATTTT.

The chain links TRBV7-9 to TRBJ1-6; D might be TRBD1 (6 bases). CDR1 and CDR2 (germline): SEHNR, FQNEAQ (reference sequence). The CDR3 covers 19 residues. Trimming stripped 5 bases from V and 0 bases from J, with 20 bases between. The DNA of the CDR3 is TGTGCCAGCAGCCCCGGGGGCTTTCACTTGAGCTCCTATAATTCACCCCTCCACTTT. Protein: CASSPGGFHLSSYNSPLHF.

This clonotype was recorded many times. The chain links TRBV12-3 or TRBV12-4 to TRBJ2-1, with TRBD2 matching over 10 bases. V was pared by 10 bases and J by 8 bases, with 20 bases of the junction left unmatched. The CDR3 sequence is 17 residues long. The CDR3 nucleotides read TGTGCCATCCCCCGCGGTTGGCCGGGACTAGCGCCCCATGAGCAGTTCTTC. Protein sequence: CAIPRGWPGLAPHEQFF.

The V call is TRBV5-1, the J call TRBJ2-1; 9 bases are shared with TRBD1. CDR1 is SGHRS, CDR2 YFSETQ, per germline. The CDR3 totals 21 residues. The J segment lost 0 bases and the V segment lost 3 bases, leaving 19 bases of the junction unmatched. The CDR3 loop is CASSWARDREVLQGSYNEQFF. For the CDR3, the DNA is TGCGCCAGCAGCTGGGCTAGGGACAGGGAAGTCCTTCAGGGCTCCTACAATGAGCAGTTCTTC.

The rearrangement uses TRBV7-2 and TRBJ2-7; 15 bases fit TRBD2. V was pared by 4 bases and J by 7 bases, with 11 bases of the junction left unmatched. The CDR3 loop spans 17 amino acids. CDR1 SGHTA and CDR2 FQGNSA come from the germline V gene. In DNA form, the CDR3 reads TGTGCCAGCAGCTCCGAATTGGGGACTAGCGGGGGGAGTGAGCAGTACTTC. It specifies CASSSELGTSGGSEQYF.

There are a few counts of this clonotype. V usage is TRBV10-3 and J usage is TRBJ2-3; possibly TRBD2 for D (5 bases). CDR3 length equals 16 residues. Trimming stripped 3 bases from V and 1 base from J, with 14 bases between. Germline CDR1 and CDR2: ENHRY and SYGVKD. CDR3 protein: CAISEIASIRTDTQYF. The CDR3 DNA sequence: TGTGCCATCAGTGAAATAGCGTCAATTCGCACAGATACGCAGTATTTT.

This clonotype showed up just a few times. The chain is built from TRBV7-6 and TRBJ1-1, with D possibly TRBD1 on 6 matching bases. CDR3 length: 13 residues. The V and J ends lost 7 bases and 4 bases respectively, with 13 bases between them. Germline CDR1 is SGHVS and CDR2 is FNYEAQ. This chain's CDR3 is CASTSQGSTEAFF. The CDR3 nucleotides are TGTGCCAGCACCTCGCAGGGGAGCACTGAAGCTTTCTTT.

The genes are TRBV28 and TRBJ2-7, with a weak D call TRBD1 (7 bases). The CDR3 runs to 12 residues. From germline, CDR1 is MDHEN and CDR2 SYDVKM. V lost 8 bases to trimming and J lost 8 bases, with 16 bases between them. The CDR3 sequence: CASLDRAGQQYF. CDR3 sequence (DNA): TGTGCCAGCCTTGACAGGGCGGGACAGCAGTACTTC. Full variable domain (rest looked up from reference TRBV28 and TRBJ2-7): DVKVTQSSRYLVKRTGEKVFLECVQDMDHENMFWYRQDPGLGLRLIYFSYDVKMKEKGDIPEGYSVSREKKERFSLILESASTNQTSMYLCASLDRAGQQYFGPGTRLTVT.

CDR3 nucleotide sequence: TGTGCCAGCAGCGGAACTAGCGGGGGGGCAAGTGAGCAGTTCTTC. It encodes CASSGTSGGASEQFF. The V gene is TRBV9, the J gene TRBJ2-1; TRBD2 agrees at 13 bases. This CDR3 is built from 15 residues. V lost 3 bases to trimming and J lost 9 bases; unmatched junction nucleotides: 6. CDR1 and CDR2 from the germline V gene are SGDLS and YYNGEE.